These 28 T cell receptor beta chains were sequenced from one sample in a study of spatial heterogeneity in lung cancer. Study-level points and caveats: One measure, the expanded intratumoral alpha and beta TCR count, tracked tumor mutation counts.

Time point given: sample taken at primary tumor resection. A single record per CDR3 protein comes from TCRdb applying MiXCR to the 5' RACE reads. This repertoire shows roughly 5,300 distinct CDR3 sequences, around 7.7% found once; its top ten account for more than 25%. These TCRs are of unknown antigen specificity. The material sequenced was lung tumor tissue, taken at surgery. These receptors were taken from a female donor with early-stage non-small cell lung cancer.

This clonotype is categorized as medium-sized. CDR3 residues: CSARLTARETQYF. CDR3 sequence (DNA): TGCAGTGCTAGATTAACGGCGAGAGAGACCCAGTACTTC. The rearrangement joins TRBV20-1 to TRBJ2-5; D is uncertain. Trimming removed 2 bases at V and 4 bases at J, with 11 bases between. The CDR3 is made up of 13 amino acids. Germline values: CDR1 DFQATT, CDR2 SNEGSKA (reference sequence).

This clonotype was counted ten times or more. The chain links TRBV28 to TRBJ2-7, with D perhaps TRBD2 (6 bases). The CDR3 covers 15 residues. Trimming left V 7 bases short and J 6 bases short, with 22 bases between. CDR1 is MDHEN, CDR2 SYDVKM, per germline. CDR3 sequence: CASTPSTSPGGEQYF. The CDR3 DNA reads TGTGCCAGCACCCCCAGTACTAGCCCGGGTGGCGAGCAGTACTTC.

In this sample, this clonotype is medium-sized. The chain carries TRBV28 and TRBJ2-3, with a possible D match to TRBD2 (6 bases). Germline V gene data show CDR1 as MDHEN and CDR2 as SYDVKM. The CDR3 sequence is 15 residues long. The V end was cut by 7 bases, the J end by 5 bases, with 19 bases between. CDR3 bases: TGTGCCAGCACTCCTTTATTCGGGAGAAGAGATACGCAGTATTTT. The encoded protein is CASTPLFGRRDTQYF.

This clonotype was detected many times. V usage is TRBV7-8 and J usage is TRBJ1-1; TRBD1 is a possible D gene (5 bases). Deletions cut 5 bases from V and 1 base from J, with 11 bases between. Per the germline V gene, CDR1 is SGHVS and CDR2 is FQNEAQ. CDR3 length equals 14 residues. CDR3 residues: CASSPGKANTEAFF. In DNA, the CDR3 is TGTGCCAGCAGCCCAGGGAAAGCGAACACTGAAGCTTTCTTT.

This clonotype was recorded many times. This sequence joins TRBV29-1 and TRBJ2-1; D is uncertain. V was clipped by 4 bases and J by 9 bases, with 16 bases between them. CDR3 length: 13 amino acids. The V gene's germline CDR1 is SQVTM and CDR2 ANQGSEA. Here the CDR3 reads CSVVLTQGSEQFF. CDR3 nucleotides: TGCAGCGTTGTGTTGACCCAAGGAAGTGAGCAGTTCTTC.

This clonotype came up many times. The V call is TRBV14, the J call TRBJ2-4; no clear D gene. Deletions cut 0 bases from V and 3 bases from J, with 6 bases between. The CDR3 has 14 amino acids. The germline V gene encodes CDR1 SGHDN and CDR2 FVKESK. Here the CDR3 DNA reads TGTGCCAGCAGCCAAGATAGGCACAAAAACATTCAGTACTTC. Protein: CASSQDRHKNIQYF.

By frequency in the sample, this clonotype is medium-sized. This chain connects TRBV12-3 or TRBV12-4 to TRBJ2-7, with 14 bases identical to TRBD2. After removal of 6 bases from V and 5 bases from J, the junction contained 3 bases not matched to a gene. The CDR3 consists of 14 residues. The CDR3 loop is CASRLGLAGDEQYF. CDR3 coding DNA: TGTGCCAGCAGATTGGGACTAGCGGGAGACGAGCAGTACTTC.

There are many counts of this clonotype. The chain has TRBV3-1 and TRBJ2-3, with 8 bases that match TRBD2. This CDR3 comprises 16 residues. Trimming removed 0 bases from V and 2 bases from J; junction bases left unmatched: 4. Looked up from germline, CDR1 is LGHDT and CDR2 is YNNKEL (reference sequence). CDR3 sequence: CASSQDVAGNTDTQYF. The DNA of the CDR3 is TGTGCCAGCAGCCAAGATGTAGCGGGGAACACAGATACGCAGTATTTT.

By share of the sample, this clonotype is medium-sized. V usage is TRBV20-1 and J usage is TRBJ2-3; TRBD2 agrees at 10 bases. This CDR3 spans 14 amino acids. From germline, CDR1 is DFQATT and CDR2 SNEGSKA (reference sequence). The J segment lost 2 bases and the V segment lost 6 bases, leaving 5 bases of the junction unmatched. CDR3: CSAPTSGVTDTQYF. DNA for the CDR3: TGCAGTGCGCCTACTAGCGGGGTCACAGATACGCAGTATTTT.

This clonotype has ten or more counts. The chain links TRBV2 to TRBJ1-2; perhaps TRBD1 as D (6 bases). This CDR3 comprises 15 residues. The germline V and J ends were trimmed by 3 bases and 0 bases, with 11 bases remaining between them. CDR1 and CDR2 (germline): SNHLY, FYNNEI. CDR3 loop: CASSDRGSANYGYTF. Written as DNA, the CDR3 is TGTGCCAGCAGTGACAGGGGATCAGCTAACTATGGCTACACCTTC.

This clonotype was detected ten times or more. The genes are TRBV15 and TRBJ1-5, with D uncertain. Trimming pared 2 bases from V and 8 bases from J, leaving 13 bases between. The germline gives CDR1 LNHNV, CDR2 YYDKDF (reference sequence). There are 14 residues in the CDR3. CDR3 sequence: CATSRSRDVKPQHF. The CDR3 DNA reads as TGTGCCACCAGCAGATCAAGAGATGTTAAGCCCCAGCATTTT. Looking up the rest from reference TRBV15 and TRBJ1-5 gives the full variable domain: DAMVIQNPRYQVTQFGKPVTLSCSQTLNHNVMYWYQQKSSQAPKLLFHYYDKDFNNEADTPDNFQSRRPNTSFCFLDIRSPGLGDTAMYLCATSRSRDVKPQHFGDGTRLSIL.

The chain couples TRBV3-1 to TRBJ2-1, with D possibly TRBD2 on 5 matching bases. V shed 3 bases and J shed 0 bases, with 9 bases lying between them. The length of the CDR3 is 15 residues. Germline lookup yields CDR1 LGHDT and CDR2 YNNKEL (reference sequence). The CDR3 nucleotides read TGTGCCAGCAGCCAGGGTGAGGGCTCCTACAATGAGCAGTTCTTC. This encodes CASSQGEGSYNEQFF.

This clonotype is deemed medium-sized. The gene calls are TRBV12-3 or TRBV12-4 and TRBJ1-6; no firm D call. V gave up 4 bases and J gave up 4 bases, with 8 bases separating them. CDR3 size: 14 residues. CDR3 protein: CASSSASYNSPLHF. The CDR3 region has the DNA TGTGCCAGCAGTTCTGCCTCTTATAATTCACCCCTCCACTTT.

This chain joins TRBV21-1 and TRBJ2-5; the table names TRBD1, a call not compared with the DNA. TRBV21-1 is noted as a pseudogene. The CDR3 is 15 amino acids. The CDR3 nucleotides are TGTGCCAGCAGCAAAGTACGACAGGGGCGGGAGACCCAGTACTTC. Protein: CASSKVRQGRETQYF.

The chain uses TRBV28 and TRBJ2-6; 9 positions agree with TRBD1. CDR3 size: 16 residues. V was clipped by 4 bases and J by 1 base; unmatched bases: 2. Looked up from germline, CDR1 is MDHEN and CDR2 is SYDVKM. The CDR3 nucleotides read TGTGCCAGCAGTTACGGGACAGGGTCTGGGGCCAACGTCCTGACTTTC. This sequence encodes CASSYGTGSGANVLTF. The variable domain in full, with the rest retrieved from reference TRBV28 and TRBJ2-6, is DVKVTQSSRYLVKRTGEKVFLECVQDMDHENMFWYRQDPGLGLRLIYFSYDVKMKEKGDIPEGYSVSREKKERFSLILESASTNQTSMYLCASSYGTGSGANVLTFGAGSRLTVL.

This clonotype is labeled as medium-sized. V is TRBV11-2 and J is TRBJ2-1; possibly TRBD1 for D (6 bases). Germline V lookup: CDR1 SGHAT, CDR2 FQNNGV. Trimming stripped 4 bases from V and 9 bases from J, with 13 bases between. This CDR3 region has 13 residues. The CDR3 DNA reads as TGTGCCAGCAGCTGGCAACCACAGGGTGAGCAGTTCTTC. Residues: CASSWQPQGEQFF.

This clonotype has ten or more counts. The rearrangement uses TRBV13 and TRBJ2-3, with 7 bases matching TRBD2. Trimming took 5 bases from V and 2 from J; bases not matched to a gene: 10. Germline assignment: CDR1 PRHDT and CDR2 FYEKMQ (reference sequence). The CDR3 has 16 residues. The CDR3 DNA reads TGTGCCAGCAGCCCACGCGGGGGTGGAGTCACAGATACGCAGTATTTT. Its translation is CASSPRGGGVTDTQYF.

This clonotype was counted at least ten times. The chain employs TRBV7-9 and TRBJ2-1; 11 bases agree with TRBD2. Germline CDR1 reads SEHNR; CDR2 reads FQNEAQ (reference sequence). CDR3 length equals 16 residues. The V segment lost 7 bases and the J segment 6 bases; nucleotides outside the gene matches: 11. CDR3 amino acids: CASTPTGTSGFNEQFF. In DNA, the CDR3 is TGTGCCAGCACCCCAACCGGGACTAGCGGTTTCAATGAGCAGTTCTTC.

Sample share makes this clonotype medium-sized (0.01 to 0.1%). The chain's CDR3 is CASSSRPVTGELFF. CDR3 DNA sequence: TGTGCCAGCAGCTCGCGGCCCGTCACCGGGGAGCTGTTTTTT. The genes are TRBV7-9 and TRBJ2-2; no clear D. The CDR3 contains 14 residues. Deletions cut 4 bases from V and 4 bases from J, with 10 bases between. CDR1 is SEHNR and CDR2 is FQNEAQ in the germline V gene (reference sequence). Complete variable domain (other parts from reference TRBV7-9 and TRBJ2-2): DTGVSQNPRHKITKRGQNVTFRCDPISEHNRLYWYRQTLGQGPEFLTYFQNEAQLEKSRLLSDRFSAERPKGSFSTLEIQRTEQGDSAMYLCASSSRPVTGELFFGEGSRLTVL.

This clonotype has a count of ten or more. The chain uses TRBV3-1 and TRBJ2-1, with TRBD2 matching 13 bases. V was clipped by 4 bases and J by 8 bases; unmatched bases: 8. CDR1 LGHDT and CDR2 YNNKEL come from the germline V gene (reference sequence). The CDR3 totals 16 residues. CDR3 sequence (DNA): TGTGCCAGCAGCCGCCGGACTAGCGGGAGCGGGGATGAGCAGTTCTTC. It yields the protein CASSRRTSGSGDEQFF.

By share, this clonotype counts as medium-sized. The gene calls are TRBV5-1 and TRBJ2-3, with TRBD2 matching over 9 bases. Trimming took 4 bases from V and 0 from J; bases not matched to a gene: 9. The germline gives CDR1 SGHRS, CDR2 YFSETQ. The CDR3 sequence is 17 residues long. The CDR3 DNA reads TGCGCCAGCAGCGTTGAACTAGCGGGCGCTAGCACAGATACGCAGTATTTT. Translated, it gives CASSVELAGASTDTQYF. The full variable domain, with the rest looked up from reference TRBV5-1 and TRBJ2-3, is KAGVTQTPRYLIKTRGQQVTLSCSPISGHRSVSWYQQTPGQGLQFLFEYFSETQRNKGNFPGRFSGRQFSNSRSEMNVSTLELGDSALYLCASSVELAGASTDTQYFGPGTRLTVL.

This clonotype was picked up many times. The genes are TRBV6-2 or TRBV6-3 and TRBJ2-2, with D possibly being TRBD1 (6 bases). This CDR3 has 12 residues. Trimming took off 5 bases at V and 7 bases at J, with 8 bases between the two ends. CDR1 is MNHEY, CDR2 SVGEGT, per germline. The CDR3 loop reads CASSPGVGELFF. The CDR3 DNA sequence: TGTGCCAGCAGTCCAGGGGTCGGGGAGCTGTTTTTT.

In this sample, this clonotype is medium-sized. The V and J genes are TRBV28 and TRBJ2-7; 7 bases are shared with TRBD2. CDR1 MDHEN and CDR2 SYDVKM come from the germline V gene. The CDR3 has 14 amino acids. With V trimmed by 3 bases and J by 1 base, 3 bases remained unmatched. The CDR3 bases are TGTGCCAGCAGTTTTAGCGGGCTGTCCTACGAGCAGTACTTC. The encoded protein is CASSFSGLSYEQYF.

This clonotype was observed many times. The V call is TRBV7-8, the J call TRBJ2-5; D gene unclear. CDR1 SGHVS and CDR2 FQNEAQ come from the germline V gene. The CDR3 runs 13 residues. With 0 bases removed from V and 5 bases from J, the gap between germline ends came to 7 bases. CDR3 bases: TGTGCCAGCAGCTTAGCCGGGTTTGAGACCCAGTACTTC. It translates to CASSLAGFETQYF.

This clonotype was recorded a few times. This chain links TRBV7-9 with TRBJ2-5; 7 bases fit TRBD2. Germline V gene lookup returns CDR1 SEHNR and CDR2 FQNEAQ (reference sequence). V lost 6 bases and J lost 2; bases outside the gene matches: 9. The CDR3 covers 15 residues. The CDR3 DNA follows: TGTGCCAGCAGTTGGGGGGGTGGAGGACAAGAGACCCAGTACTTC. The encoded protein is CASSWGGGGQETQYF.

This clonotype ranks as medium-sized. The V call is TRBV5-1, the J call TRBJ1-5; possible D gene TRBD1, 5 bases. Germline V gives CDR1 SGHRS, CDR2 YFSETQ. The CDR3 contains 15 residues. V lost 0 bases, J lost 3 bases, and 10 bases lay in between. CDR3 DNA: TGCGCCAGCAGCTTGGGAGGGACTTCCAATCAGCCCCAGCATTTT. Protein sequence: CASSLGGTSNQPQHF.

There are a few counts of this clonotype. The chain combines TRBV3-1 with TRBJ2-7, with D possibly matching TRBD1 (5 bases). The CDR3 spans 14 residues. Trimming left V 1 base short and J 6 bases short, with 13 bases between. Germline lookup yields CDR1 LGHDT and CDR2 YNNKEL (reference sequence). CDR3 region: CASSQATGDVEQYV. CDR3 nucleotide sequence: TGTGCCAGCAGCCAAGCCACAGGTGACGTCGAGCAGTACGTC.

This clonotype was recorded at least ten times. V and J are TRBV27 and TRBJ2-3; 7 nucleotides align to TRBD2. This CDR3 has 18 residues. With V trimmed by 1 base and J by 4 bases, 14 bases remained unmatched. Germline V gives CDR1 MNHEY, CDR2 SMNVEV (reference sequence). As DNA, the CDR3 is TGTGCCAGCAGTTTATACGGGTTGGCGGGAGCTGTTCCAGATACGCAGTATTTT. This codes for CASSLYGLAGAVPDTQYF.